These 14 T cell receptor beta chains originate from one sample sequenced in a study of regulatory dendritic cells for organ transplantation. Assay: immunoSEQ multiplex PCR; the TCRdb copy retains only in-frame clones and omits some. Among about 12,000 clones listed, just under 90% were seen once. These TCRs are of unknown antigen specificity. Sorted subsets were CFSE-labeled and cultured approximately 5 days with allogeneic dendritic cells. Specimen: naive CD8+ T cells from blood cultured with regulatory dendritic cells. Subset indicated: CD45RA+ naive T cells. Source of these receptors: a human donor in good health.

The chain links TRBV7-9 to TRBJ1-3; D might be TRBD1 (6 bases). This CDR3 is 16 amino acids long. Germline CDR1 SEHNR, CDR2 FQNEAQ (reference sequence). Trimming took off 3 bases at V and 0 bases at J, with 12 bases between the two ends. The CDR3 coding sequence is TGTGCCAGCAGCTTTACGACAGGAGACTCTGGAAACACCATATATTTT. It encodes CASSFTTGDSGNTIYF. Full variable domain (outside the CDR3, taken from reference TRBV7-9 and TRBJ1-3): DTGVSQNPRHKITKRGQNVTFRCDPISEHNRLYWYRQTLGQGPEFLTYFQNEAQLEKSRLLSDRFSAERPKGSFSTLEIQRTEQGDSAMYLCASSFTTGDSGNTIYFGEGSWLTVV.

The rearrangement joins TRBV7-6 to TRBJ2-1, with TRBD2 matching 7 bases. V lost 5 bases and J lost 8; bases outside the gene matches: 9. The CDR3 runs 14 residues. Germline CDR1 reads SGHVS; CDR2 reads FNYEAQ. As DNA, the CDR3 is TGTGCCAGCAGCCTAAGCGGGGTCAGAGATGAGCAGTTCTTC. This codes for CASSLSGVRDEQFF.

The chain is built from TRBV13 and TRBJ1-1; D may be TRBD1 (5 bases). Germline V CDR1 and CDR2: PRHDT, FYEKMQ (reference sequence). The CDR3 runs to 14 residues. Between the trimmed V and J ends, which lost 2 bases and 0 bases, there was a span of 7 bases. The CDR3 nucleotides read TGTGCCAGCAGCTTAAGGGACCTGAACACTGAAGCTTTCTTT. It is translated as CASSLRDLNTEAFF.

The chain links TRBV27 to TRBJ1-2, with 7 bases that match TRBD1. V shed 6 bases and J 2 bases; nucleotides not matched to a gene: 6. Germline CDR1 reads MNHEY; CDR2 reads SMNVEV (reference sequence). This CDR3 spans 14 amino acids. CDR3 sequence: CASRTGQQNYGYTF. The CDR3 DNA sequence: TGTGCCAGCAGGACGGGACAGCAAAACTATGGCTACACCTTC.

The rearrangement joins TRBV19 to TRBJ1-1; D is possibly TRBD1 (5 bases). The V gene lost 5 bases and the J gene lost 1 base, with 8 bases spanning the gap. The CDR3 extends over 13 amino acids. CDR1 LNHDA and CDR2 SQIVND come from the germline V gene (reference sequence). Here the CDR3 DNA reads TGTGCCAGTAGTTGGGGGGAGAACACTGAAGCTTTCTTT. As protein: CASSWGENTEAFF. Variable domain in full (rest from reference TRBV19 and TRBJ1-1): DGGITQSPKYLFRKEGQNVTLSCEQNLNHDAMYWYRQDPGQGLRLIYYSQIVNDFQKGDIAEGYSVSREKKESFPLTVTSAQKNPTAFYLCASSWGENTEAFFGQGTRLTVV.

Only one count was recorded for this clone. This chain uses TRBV7-9 with TRBJ2-7; D perhaps matches TRBD2 (5 bases). Trimming removed 5 bases at V and 3 bases at J, with 23 bases between. The CDR3 is made up of 17 amino acids. CDR1 and CDR2 (germline): SEHNR, FQNEAQ (reference sequence). The CDR3, as DNA: TGTGCCAGCAGCGAACGGAAGGGAAGCGGCCCTAACTACGAGCAGTACTTC. The encoded protein is CASSERKGSGPNYEQYF.

CDR3 sequence (DNA): TGTGCCAGTAGTATACGGGGACTCCACTACGAGCAGTACTTC. It is translated as CASSIRGLHYEQYF. The chain joins TRBV19 to TRBJ2-7; tentative D call: TRBD2 (6 bases). V dropped 2 bases and J dropped 3 bases, with 11 bases sitting between them. This CDR3 has 14 residues. Germline CDR1 LNHDA, CDR2 SQIVND (reference sequence).

V and J are TRBV4-3 and TRBJ2-5, with a possible D match to TRBD2 (5 bases). The CDR3 has 15 residues. The germline CDR1 and CDR2 sequences are LGHNA and YSLEER. V lost 0 bases and J lost 5, with 13 bases in between. This chain's CDR3 is CASSQEALVDETQYF. CDR3 sequence (DNA): TGCGCCAGCAGCCAAGAGGCACTAGTGGACGAGACCCAGTACTTC.

This clone came up once. The genes are TRBV4-1 and TRBJ2-7; 9 positions match TRBD1. The CDR3 runs 19 residues. The J segment lost 4 bases and the V segment lost 0 bases, leaving 16 bases of the junction unmatched. Per the germline V gene, CDR1 is MGHRA and CDR2 is YSYEKL. The CDR3 loop reads CASSQEGQGIWGSAYEQYF. The DNA of the CDR3 is TGCGCCAGCAGCCAAGAGGGACAGGGAATCTGGGGGTCTGCATACGAGCAGTACTTC.

CDR3 sequence (DNA): TGCGCCAGCAGCCAAGCTCGGGGAACTGGGCAGCCCCAGCATTTT. This gives the protein CASSQARGTGQPQHF. The chain employs TRBV4-1 and TRBJ1-5; D gene ambiguous. Trimming pared 1 base from V and 7 bases from J, leaving 14 bases between. Per germline, CDR1 MGHRA and CDR2 YSYEKL. The CDR3 covers 15 residues.

The chain joins TRBV25-1 to TRBJ2-7, with D hard to call. CDR1 is MGHDK and CDR2 is SYGVNS in the germline V gene. Between the trimmed V and J ends, which lost 8 bases and 5 bases, there was a span of 16 bases. The CDR3 is 13 amino acids. The CDR3: CASHTPPRNEQYF. In DNA form, the CDR3 reads TGTGCCAGCCACACTCCCCCCCGGAACGAGCAGTACTTC.

The CDR3: CASSSRGNTEAFF. CDR3 DNA: TGTGCCAGCAGTTCCCGGGGGAACACTGAAGCTTTCTTT. The chain recombines TRBV27 with TRBJ1-1; D remains ambiguous. The CDR3 sequence is 13 residues long. Trimming removed 4 bases at V and 1 base at J, with 7 bases between. Germline assignment: CDR1 MNHEY and CDR2 SMNVEV (reference sequence).

The CDR3 protein is CASSMGVWEQYF. For the CDR3, the DNA is TGTGCCAGTAGTATGGGCGTGTGGGAGCAGTACTTC. The genes are TRBV19 and TRBJ2-7; D remains unclear. Germline lookup yields CDR1 LNHDA and CDR2 SQIVND (reference sequence). Deletions cut 3 bases from V and 7 bases from J, with 10 bases between. The CDR3 spans 12 residues.

The gene calls are TRBV10-2 and TRBJ2-5; D could derive from TRBD1 or TRBD2 (6 bases each). The CDR3 runs to 14 residues. Looked up from germline, CDR1 is WSHSY and CDR2 is SAAADI. The V end lost 3 bases, the J end lost 5 bases, and 13 bases lay between the germline ends. The CDR3 sequence is CASSDRGAEETQYF. The CDR3, as DNA: TGCGCCAGCAGTGATAGGGGGGCCGAGGAGACCCAGTACTTC.